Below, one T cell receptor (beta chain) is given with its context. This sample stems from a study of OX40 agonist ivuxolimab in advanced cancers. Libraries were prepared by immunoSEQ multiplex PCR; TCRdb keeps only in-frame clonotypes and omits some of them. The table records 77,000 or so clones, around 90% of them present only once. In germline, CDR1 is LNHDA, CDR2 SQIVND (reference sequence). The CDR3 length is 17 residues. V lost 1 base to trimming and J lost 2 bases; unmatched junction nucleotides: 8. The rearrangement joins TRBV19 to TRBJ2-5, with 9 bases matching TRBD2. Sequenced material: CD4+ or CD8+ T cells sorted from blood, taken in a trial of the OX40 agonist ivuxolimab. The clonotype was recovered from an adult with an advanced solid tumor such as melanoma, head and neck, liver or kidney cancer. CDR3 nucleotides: TGTGCCAGTAGTATAGTATCCCTAGCGGGAATGCAAGAGACCCAGTACTTC. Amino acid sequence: CASSIVSLAGMQETQYF.